One sample yielded the 6 T cell receptor beta chains listed below, sequenced in a study of T cell responses to AZD1222 COVID-19 vaccine. Data came from immunoSEQ multiplex PCR; TCRdb stores just in-frame clones and leaves some out. The sample records 50,000 or so clones, roughly 88% being singletons. This sample comprised peripheral blood, obtained on day 0 of AZD1222 vaccination. The receptors originated from an adult in good health.

The J gene is TRBJ2-1, the V gene TRBV7-9; 7 bases map to TRBD2. V lost 4 bases to trimming and J lost 0 bases; unmatched junction nucleotides: 3. The CDR3 covers 15 residues. Germline CDR1 reads SEHNR; CDR2 reads FQNEAQ (reference sequence). CDR3 residues: CASSSSGYSYNEQFF. The CDR3 DNA sequence: TGTGCCAGCAGCTCTAGCGGATACTCCTACAATGAGCAGTTCTTC.

V and J are TRBV19 and TRBJ2-7; D tentatively reads TRBD1 or TRBD2 (5 bases each). With 3 bases removed from V and 6 bases from J, the gap between germline ends came to 12 bases. The CDR3 consists of 13 residues. The germline V gene has CDR1 LNHDA and CDR2 SQIVND (reference sequence). CDR3 in DNA: TGTGCCAGTAGTATGGGGCTAGAGGGCGAGCAGTACTTC. The encoded protein is CASSMGLEGEQYF. Looking up the rest from reference TRBV19 and TRBJ2-7 gives the full variable domain: DGGITQSPKYLFRKEGQNVTLSCEQNLNHDAMYWYRQDPGQGLRLIYYSQIVNDFQKGDIAEGYSVSREKKESFPLTVTSAQKNPTAFYLCASSMGLEGEQYFGPGTRLTVT.

The genes are TRBV20-1 and TRBJ1-2; D uncertain. This CDR3 has 10 amino acids. V was pared by 4 bases and J by 9 bases, with 9 bases between. Germline loops: CDR1 DFQATT, CDR2 SNEGSKA (reference sequence). As DNA, the CDR3 is TGCAGTGCTACCAATCCTAGCTACACCTTC. The encoded protein is CSATNPSYTF.

This chain links TRBV19 with TRBJ1-2; tentative D call: TRBD1 (5 bases). Per the germline V gene, CDR1 is LNHDA and CDR2 is SQIVND (reference sequence). There are 13 residues in the CDR3. The V gene lost 5 bases and the J gene lost 3 bases, with 10 bases spanning the gap. The DNA for the CDR3 is TGTGCCAGTAGTCGGGACGGAGACTATGGCTACACCTTC. It is translated as CASSRDGDYGYTF.

DNA of the CDR3: TGTGCCAGCAGCAGGGGGACACCCTACAATGAGCAGTTCTTC. It specifies CASSRGTPYNEQFF. This rearrangement joins TRBV21-1 to TRBJ2-1; the table's D call, TRBD1, has no DNA check behind it. TRBV21-1 is a documented pseudogene. The CDR3 runs 14 residues.

This rearrangement joins TRBV12-3 or TRBV12-4 to TRBJ1-2; weak D call: TRBD1 (5 bases). This CDR3 comprises 13 residues. Deletions cut 8 bases from V and 6 bases from J, with 16 bases between. CDR3 nucleotide sequence: TGTGCCAGCCATTCGGACAAACGGGATGGCTACACCTTC. Protein: CASHSDKRDGYTF.